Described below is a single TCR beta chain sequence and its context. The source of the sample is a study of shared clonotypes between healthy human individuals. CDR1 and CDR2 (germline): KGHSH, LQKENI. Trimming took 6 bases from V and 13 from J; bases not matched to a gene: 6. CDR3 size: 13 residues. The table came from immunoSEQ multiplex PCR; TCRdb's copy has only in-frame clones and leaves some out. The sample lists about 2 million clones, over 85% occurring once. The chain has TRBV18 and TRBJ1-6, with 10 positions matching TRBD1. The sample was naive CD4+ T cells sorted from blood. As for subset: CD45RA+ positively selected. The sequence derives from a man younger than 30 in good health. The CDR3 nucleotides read TGTGCCAGCTCCCGGGACAGGGGTGGCCCCCTCCACTTT. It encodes CASSRDRGGPLHF.